What follows is one T cell receptor (beta chain) and its context. The sample originates from a study of blood T cell repertoires in COVID-19. The CDR3 totals 16 residues. Unmatched junction bases numbered 9, after V lost 1 base and J lost 7 bases. Germline loops: CDR1 SGHTA, CDR2 FQGNSA. Measured with immunoSEQ multiplex PCR; TCRdb has only the in-frame clones, and not every one. The sample shows 150,000 to 200,000 clones, more than 65% of them seen only once. The V call is TRBV7-2, the J call TRBJ2-3; TRBD2 matches at 9 bases. Sequenced: PBMCs or T cells enriched from blood (not recorded which). This receptor was taken from a man in his fifties who had recovered from COVID-19. The CDR3 reads CASSLGQRGAPHTQYF. The CDR3 DNA reads as TGTGCCAGCAGCTTAGGTCAGCGGGGGGCCCCACATACGCAGTATTTT.